The TCR beta chain under discussion was sequenced for a study of a mutant IDH1 vaccine in newly diagnosed glioma. Study overall: The earlier regimen, radiotherapy, temozolomide, or both, was most often both. Whole-study findings and limits: Vaccine-induced immune responses were detected in 85% to 95% of patients.

Notes on this clone: As yet, its antigen is unknown.

The CDR3 has 16 amino acids. Trimming pared 2 bases from V and 0 bases from J, leaving 13 bases between. Germline V CDR1 and CDR2: MNHEY, SMNVEV (reference sequence). The table came from immunoSEQ multiplex PCR; TCRdb's copy has only in-frame clones and leaves some out. The data contain 60,000 to 65,000 clones, 75% to 85% of them singletons. The time point here: week 35, safety follow-up. The study gave 300 ug of mutant IDH1 20-mer peptide per vaccine dose, with topical imiquimod. The donors' diagnosis was new WHO grade 3 or 4 astrocytoma that was IDH1-mutant and ATRX-lost. The source is a man aged 40-50 years with glioma. The rearrangement joins TRBV27 to TRBJ1-1; D is possibly TRBD1 (5 bases). Specimen: PBMCs, collected from a glioma patient whose treatment included an IDH1 peptide vaccine. The CDR3 reads CASSLRGRTMNTEAFF. CDR3 DNA: TGTGCCAGCAGTTTAAGGGGTCGGACCATGAACACTGAAGCTTTCTTT.